This entry concerns a single TCR beta chain. Its matching antigen is unknown. CDR1 is MDHEN, CDR2 SYDVKM, per germline. The CDR3 is made up of 16 amino acids. Trimming stripped 6 bases from V and 4 bases from J, with 22 bases between. The sample comes from a study of cytomegalovirus exposure and HLA in healthy donors. Study conclusions and caveats: It was only CMV serostatus that was available as immune exposure information.

The PCR was carried out with 60 Vbeta primers and 13 Jbeta primers. Original processing methods: An analysis performed later counted 60 million to 90 million unique TCR beta chains (roughly 11 million of them shared). The data were produced by immunoSEQ multiplex PCR, yet TCRdb's version contains in-frame clones alone and is incomplete. Clone size and V and J calls were adopted from that table, with D and trimming inferred from the DNA. In the table there are 85,000 to 120,000 clones, about three quarters of which are singletons. The V gene is TRBV28, the J gene TRBJ2-7, with a possible D match to TRBD2 (7 bases). What was sequenced was PBMCs. This clonotype was sampled from a boy between 5 and 17 years old in good health and CMV-seronegative. CDR3 sequence reads: CASSEGGATTIYEQYF. The CDR3 DNA is TGTGCCAGCAGCGAGGGGGGGGCGACCACAATTTACGAGCAGTACTTC.